This T cell receptor (beta chain) was sequenced in a study of blood T cell repertoires in COVID-19. Across the whole study: From the United States, Italy and Spain came samples of acute and convalescent COVID-19.

Method: immunoSEQ multiplex PCR; TCRdb's copy keeps in-frame clones and lacks some. The sample includes some 250,000 clones, over 65% of them seen just once. The CDR3 covers 13 residues. Germline V gene sequence: CDR1 SGHVS, CDR2 FNYEAQ. The V gene lost 5 bases and the J gene lost 5 bases, with 12 bases spanning the gap. Sequencing was carried out using peripheral blood. The receptor was isolated from a woman of 80 years or more with acute or convalescent COVID-19. V gene TRBV7-6 combines with J gene TRBJ1-2; D is perhaps TRBD1 (5 bases). CDR3 in DNA: TGTGCCAGCAGCCCTGGGGCCCTTTATGGCTACACCTTC. It translates to CASSPGALYGYTF.